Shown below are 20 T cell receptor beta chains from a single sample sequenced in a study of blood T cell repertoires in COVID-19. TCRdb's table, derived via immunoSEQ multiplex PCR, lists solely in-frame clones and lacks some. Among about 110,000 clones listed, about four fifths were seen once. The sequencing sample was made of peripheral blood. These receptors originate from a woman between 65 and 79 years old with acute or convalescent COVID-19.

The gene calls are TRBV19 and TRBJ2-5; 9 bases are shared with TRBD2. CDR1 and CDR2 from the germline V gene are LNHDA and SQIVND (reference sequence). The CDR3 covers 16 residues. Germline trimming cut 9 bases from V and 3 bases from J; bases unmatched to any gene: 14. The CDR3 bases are TGTGCCAGAAAGGGGAGGGTAGCGGGGGCTAAAGAGACCCAGTACTTC. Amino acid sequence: CARKGRVAGAKETQYF.

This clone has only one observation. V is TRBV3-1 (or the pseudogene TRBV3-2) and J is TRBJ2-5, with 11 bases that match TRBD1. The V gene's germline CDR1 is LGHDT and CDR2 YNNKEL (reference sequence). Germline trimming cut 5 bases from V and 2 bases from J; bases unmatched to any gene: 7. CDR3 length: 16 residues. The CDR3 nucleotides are TGTGCCAGCAGCTCCAGCCGGGACAGGGGGCAAGAGACCCAGTACTTC. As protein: CASSSSRDRGQETQYF.

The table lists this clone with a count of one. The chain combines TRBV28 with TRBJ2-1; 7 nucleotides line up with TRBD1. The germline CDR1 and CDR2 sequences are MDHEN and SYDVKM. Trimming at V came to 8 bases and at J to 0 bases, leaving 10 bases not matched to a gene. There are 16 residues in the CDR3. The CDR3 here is CASEGKGQRSYNEQFF. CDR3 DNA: TGTGCCAGCGAAGGCAAGGGACAGCGCTCCTACAATGAGCAGTTCTTC.

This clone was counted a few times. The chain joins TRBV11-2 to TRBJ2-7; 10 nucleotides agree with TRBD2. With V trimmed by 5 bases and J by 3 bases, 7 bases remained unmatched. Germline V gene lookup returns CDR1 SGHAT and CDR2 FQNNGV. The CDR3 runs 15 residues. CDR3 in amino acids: CASSPGLADHYEQYF. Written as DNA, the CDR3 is TGTGCCAGCAGCCCCGGACTAGCGGACCACTACGAGCAGTACTTC.

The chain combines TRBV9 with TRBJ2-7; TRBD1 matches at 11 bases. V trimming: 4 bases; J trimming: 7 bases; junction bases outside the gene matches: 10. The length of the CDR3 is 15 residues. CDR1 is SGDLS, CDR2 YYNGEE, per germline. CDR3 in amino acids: CASSSRYGTGGEQYF. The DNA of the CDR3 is TGTGCCAGCAGCTCCCGGTACGGGACAGGGGGAGAGCAGTACTTC.

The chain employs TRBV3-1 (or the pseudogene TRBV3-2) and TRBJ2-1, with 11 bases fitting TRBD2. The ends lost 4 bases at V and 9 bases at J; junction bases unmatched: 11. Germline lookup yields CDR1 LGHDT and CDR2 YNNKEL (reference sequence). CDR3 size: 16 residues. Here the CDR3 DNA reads TGTGCCAGCAGCCCGTTAGCGGGAGGGCCTGTTGTTGAGCAGTTCTTC. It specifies CASSPLAGGPVVEQFF.

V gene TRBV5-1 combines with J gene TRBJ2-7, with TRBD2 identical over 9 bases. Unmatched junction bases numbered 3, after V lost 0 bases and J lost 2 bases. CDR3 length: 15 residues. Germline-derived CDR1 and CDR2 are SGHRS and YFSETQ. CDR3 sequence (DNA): TGCGCCAGCAGCTTGGGTGGCGGGAGGGCCTACGAGCAGTACTTC. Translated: CASSLGGGRAYEQYF.

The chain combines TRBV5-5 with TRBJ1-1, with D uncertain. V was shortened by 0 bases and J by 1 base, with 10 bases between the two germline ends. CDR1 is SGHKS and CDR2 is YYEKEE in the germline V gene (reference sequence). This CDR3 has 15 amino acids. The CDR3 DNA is TGTGCCAGCAGCTTGGTGTCATCGGGGAACACTGAAGCTTTCTTT. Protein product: CASSLVSSGNTEAFF.

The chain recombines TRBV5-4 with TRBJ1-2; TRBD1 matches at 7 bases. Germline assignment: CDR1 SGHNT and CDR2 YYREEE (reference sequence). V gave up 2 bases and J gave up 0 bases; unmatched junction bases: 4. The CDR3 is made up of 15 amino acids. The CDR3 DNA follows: TGTGCCAGCAGCTTTGGACAGGAGTCTAACTATGGCTACACCTTC. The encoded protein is CASSFGQESNYGYTF.

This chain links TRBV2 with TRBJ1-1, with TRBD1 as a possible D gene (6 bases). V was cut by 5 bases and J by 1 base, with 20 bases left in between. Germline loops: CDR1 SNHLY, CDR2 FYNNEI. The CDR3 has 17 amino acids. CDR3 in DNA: TGTGCCAGCAGTAAGTGGCAGGGGATAACTGCGAACACTGAAGCTTTCTTT. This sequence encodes CASSKWQGITANTEAFF.

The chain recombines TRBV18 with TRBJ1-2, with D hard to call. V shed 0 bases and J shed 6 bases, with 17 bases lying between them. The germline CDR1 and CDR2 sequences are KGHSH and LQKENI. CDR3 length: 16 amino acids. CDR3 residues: CASSPPSTLGSDGYTF. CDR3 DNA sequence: TGTGCCAGCTCACCACCTTCGACCCTGGGTAGCGATGGCTACACCTTC.

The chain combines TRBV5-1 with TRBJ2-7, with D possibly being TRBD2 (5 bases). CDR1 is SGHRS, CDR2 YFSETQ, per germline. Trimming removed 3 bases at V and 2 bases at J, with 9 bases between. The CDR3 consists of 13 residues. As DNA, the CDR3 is TGCGCCAGCAGCTATGAGGGAACCTACGAGCAGTACTTC. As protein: CASSYEGTYEQYF.

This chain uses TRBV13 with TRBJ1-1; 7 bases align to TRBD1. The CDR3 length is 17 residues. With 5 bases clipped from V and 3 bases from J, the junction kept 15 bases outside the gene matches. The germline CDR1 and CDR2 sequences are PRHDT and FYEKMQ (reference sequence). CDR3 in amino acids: CASSRPGQQLLYTEAFF. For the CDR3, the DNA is TGTGCCAGCAGCCGCCCGGGACAGCAACTCCTTTACACTGAAGCTTTCTTT.

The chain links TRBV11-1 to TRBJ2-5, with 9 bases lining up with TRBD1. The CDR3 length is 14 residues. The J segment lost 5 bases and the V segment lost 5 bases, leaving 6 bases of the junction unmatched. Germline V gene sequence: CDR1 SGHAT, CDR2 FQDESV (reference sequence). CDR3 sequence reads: CASSADRGAETQYF. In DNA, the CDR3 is TGTGCCAGCAGCGCTGACAGGGGGGCGGAGACCCAGTACTTC.

DNA of the CDR3: TGTGCCAGCAGCCCGCTGGGGGGGGAGGAGACCCAGTACTTC. Translated: CASSPLGGEETQYF. V gene TRBV3-1 (or the pseudogene TRBV3-2) combines with J gene TRBJ2-5; 7 nucleotides agree with TRBD2. The trim removed 4 bases at V and 5 bases at J, leaving 7 bases unmatched. This CDR3 region has 14 residues. Germline V gene data show CDR1 as LGHDT and CDR2 as YNNKEL (reference sequence).

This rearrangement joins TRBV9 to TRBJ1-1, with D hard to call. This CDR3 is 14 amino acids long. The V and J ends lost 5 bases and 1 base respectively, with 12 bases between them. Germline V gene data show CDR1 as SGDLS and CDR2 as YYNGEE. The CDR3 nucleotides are TGTGCCAGCAGTCGCGCTGGGCCGAACACTGAAGCTTTCTTT. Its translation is CASSRAGPNTEAFF.

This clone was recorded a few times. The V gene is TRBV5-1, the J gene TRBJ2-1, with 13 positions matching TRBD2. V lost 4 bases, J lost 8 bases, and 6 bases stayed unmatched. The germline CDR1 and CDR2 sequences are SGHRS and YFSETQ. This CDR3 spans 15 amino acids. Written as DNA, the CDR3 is TGCGCCAGCAGCCTACTAGCGGGAGGGGGAGATGAGCAGTTCTTC. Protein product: CASSLLAGGGDEQFF.

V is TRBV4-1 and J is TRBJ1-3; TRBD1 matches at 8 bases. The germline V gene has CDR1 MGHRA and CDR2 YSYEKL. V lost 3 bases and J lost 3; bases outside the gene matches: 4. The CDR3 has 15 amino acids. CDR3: CASSQPGGGGNTIYF. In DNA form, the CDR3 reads TGCGCCAGCAGCCAGCCAGGGGGCGGTGGAAACACCATATATTTT.

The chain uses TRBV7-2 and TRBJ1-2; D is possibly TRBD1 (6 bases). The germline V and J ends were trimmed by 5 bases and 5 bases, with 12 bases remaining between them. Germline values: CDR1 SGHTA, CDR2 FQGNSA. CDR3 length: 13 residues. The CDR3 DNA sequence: TGTGCCAGCAGCCTACAGGGTTTATATGGCTACACCTTC. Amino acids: CASSLQGLYGYTF. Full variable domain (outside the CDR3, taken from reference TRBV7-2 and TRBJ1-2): GAGVSQSPSNKVTEKGKDVELRCDPISGHTALYWYRQSLGQGLEFLIYFQGNSAPDKSGLPSDRFSAERTGGSVSTLTIQRTQQEDSAVYLCASSLQGLYGYTFGSGTRLTVV.

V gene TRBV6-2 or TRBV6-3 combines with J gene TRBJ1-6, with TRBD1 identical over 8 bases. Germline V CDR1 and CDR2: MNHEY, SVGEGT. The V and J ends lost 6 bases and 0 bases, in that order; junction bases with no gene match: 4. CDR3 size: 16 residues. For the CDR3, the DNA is TGTGCCAGCAGCCCCGACAGGGGCTCCTATAATTCACCCCTCCACTTT. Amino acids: CASSPDRGSYNSPLHF.